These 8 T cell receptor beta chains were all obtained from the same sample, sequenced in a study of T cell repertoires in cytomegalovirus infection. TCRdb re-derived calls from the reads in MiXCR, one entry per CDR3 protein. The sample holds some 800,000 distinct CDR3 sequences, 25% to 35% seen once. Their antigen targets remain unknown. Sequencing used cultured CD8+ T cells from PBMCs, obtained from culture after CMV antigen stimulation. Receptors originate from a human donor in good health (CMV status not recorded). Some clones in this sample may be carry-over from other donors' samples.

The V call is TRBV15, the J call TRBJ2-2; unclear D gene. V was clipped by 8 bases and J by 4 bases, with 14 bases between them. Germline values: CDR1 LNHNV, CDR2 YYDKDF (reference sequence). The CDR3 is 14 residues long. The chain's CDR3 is CATADGLITGELFF. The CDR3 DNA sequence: TGTGCCACCGCTGACGGATTGATCACCGGGGAGCTGTTTTTT.

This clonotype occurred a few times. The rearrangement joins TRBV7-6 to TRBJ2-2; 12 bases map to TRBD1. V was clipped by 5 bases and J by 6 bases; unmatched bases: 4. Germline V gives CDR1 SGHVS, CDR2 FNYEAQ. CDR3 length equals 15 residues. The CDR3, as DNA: TGTGCCAGCAGCCCTGGGACAGGGGGCTCCGGGGAGCTGTTTTTT. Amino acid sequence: CASSPGTGGSGELFF.

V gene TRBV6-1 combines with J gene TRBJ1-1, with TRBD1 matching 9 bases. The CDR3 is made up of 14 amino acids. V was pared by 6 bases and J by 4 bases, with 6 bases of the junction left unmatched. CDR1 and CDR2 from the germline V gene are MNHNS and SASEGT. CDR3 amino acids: CASSYRGQATEAFF. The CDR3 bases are TGTGCCAGCAGCTACAGGGGGCAGGCCACTGAAGCTTTCTTT.

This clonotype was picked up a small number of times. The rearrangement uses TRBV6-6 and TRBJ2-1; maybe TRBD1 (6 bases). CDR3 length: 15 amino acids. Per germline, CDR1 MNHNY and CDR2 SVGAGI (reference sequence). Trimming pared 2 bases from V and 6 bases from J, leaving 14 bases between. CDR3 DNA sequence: TGTGCCAGCAGTTACAGGCAGGGGTCTCCCAATGAGCAGTTCTTC. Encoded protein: CASSYRQGSPNEQFF.

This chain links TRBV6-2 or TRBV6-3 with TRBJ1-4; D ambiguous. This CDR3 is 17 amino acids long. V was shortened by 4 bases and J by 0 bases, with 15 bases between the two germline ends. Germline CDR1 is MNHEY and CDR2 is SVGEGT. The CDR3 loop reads CASSSRGRGSTNEKLFF. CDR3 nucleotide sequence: TGTGCCAGCAGTTCCCGCGGGAGAGGTTCAACTAATGAAAAACTGTTTTTT.

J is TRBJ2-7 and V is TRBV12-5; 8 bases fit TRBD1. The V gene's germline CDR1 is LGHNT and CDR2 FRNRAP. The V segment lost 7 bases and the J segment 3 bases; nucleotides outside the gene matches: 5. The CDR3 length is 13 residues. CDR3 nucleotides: TGTGCTAGTGCTCTGGACAGGGTCTACGAGCAGTACGTC. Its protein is CASALDRVYEQYV.

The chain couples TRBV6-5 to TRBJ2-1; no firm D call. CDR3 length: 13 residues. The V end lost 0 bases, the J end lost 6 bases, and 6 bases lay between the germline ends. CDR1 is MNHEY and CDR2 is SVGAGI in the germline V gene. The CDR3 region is CASSYSSSNEQFF. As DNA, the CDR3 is TGTGCCAGCAGTTACTCATCTAGCAATGAGCAGTTCTTC.

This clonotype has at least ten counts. In DNA, the CDR3 is TGTGCCAGCAGCCCGGGACTAAGTAATGAGCAGTTCTTC. Translating gives CASSPGLSNEQFF. The chain carries TRBV11-2 and TRBJ2-1, with 7 bases lining up with TRBD2. The V segment lost 5 bases and the J segment 7 bases; nucleotides outside the gene matches: 5. Germline V CDR1 and CDR2: SGHAT, FQNNGV. The CDR3 loop spans 13 amino acids.